These T cell receptor beta chains were read from a single sample in a study of blood T cell repertoires in COVID-19. TCRdb keeps only in-frame clones here, not all; method: immunoSEQ multiplex PCR. The repertoire includes about 160,000 clones, around 82% of them detected once, and 15% to 20% sits in the top ten. Source material: PBMCs or T cells enriched from blood (not recorded which). The receptor set was obtained from a man in his fifties or sixties who had recovered from COVID-19. Each CDR3 is given with its conserved first and last residue. D genes are given only for firm matches. The listing skips clone size in some rows; elsewhere it reads once, few, many or a size class.

>TRBJ2-1|-|-|TRBV11-2
TGTGCCAGCAGCTTAGAACGGTACAATGAGCAGTTCTTC
CASSLERYNEQFF
>TRBJ2-1|TRBD2|-|TRBV7-9
TGTGCCAGCAGTCTGAGCGGGGGGGCTTACAATGAGCAGTTCTTC
CASSLSGGAYNEQFF
>TRBJ2-1|-|-|TRBV5-1
TGCGCCAGCAGCTTGGATCCTTCCTACAATGAGCAGTTCTTC
CASSLDPSYNEQFF
>TRBJ2-5|-|-|TRBV29-1
TGCAGCGTTGAGACTATCCGAGGGACCCAGTACTTC
CSVETIRGTQYF
>TRBJ2-3|TRBD2|-|TRBV7-9
TGTGCCAGCAGTCCCGGACTAGCGGGAAGCACAGATACGCAGTATTTT
CASSPGLAGSTDTQYF
>TRBJ1-1|TRBD1|-|TRBV9
TGTGCCAGCAGCCCAGCAGCGACAGGGGCGAACACTGAAGCTTTCTTT
CASSPAATGANTEAFF
>TRBJ2-6|-|-|TRBV7-8
TGTGCCAGCACCCCCACTGGGGCCAACGTCCTGACTTTC
CASTPTGANVLTF
>TRBJ2-1|-|-|TRBV4-1
TGCGCCAGCAGCCAAGATGGGCTAGCTTTCCGGAACAATGAGCAGTTCTTC
CASSQDGLAFRNNEQFF
>TRBJ2-7|-|-|TRBV7-6
TGTGCCAGCAGCTTATTCGGGACATTGGAACACGGCGAGCAGTACTTC
CASSLFGTLEHGEQYF
>TRBJ1-3|TRBD1|-|TRBV5-4
TGTGCCAGCAGCTTGAAAAGGGGGCCTGGAAACACCATATATTTT
CASSLKRGPGNTIYF
>TRBJ2-7|TRBD1|once|TRBV3-1/TRBV3-2
TGTGCCAGCAGCCAAATACGGACAGGGCGCTACGAGCAGTACTTC
CASSQIRTGRYEQYF
>TRBJ2-7|TRBD1|-|TRBV6-5
TGTGCCAGCAGTAACCCCGACAGGGGCTACGAGCAGTACTTC
CASSNPDRGYEQYF
>TRBJ2-5|-|-|TRBV3-1/TRBV3-2
TGTGCCAGCAGCCAAGGAACAGGGACGGGTTCAGAGACCCAGTACTTC
CASSQGTGTGSETQYF
>TRBJ1-1|-|-|TRBV5-6
TGTGCCAGCAGCTTGGCAGGCTGGGACATGAACACTGAAGCTTTCTTT
CASSLAGWDMNTEAFF
>TRBJ2-1|-|-|TRBV6-5
TGTGCCAGCGCGGGTCGTAGCAACAATGAGCAGTTCTTC
CASAGRSNNEQFF
>TRBJ1-6|-|-|TRBV27
TGTGCCAGCAGTTTATTTGGAGGGAACAATTCACCCCTCCACTTT
CASSLFGGNNSPLHF
>TRBJ1-5|TRBD1|-|TRBV27
TGTGCCAGCAGGTCGACAGGGGAGGGTCAGCCCCAGCATTTT
CASRSTGEGQPQHF
>TRBJ2-2|-|-|TRBV7-9
TGTGCCAGCAGCTTAGATTCAGGGTACGGGGAGCTGTTTTTT
CASSLDSGYGELFF
>TRBJ2-1|-|-|TRBV28
TGTGCCAGCAGTTTAGCAGGGCAGTTGGGCAATGAGCAGTTCTTC
CASSLAGQLGNEQFF
>TRBJ1-2|TRBD1|-|TRBV19
TGTGCCAGTAGTATCGGTGGGGACAGGGGAAGCTATGGCTACACCTTC
CASSIGGDRGSYGYTF
>TRBJ1-6|-|-|TRBV9
TGTGCCAGCAGCGTAGCCCCAGACAATAATTCACCCCTCCACTTT
CASSVAPDNNSPLHF
>TRBJ1-1|-|-|TRBV6-5
TGTGCCAGCAGCGCCACCGAACAGGGTTACACTGAAGCTTTCTTT
CASSATEQGYTEAFF
>TRBJ2-1|-|-|TRBV11-3
TGTGCCAGCAGCTTAGAAGGACTACCTAACAATGAGCAGTTCTTC
CASSLEGLPNNEQFF
>TRBJ2-3|-|-|TRBV6-4
TGTGCCAGCAGTGACTCGATCCTAGCCGCAGATACGCAGTATTTT
CASSDSILAADTQYF
>TRBJ2-7|TRBD1|-|TRBV18
TGTGCCAGCTCACTGTCCGTGACAGGGGGCCACGAGCAGTACTTC
CASSLSVTGGHEQYF
>TRBJ2-7|-|-|TRBV2
TGTGCCAGCAGTGAAGTTAGGGGGGGTTTAGACGAGCAGTACTTC
CASSEVRGGLDEQYF
>TRBJ2-3|-|-|TRBV6-4
TGTGCCAGCAGTTTGTCGGCGGGGAGCACAGATACGCAGTATTTT
CASSLSAGSTDTQYF
>TRBJ2-7|-|few|TRBV5-1
TGCGCCAGCAGCACCCAGGGGTTGAGTTACGAGCAGTACTTC
CASSTQGLSYEQYF
>TRBJ2-7|-|once|TRBV19
TGTGCCAGTAGCGGGGAAGGCCCCTCCTACGAGCAGTACTTC
CASSGEGPSYEQYF
>TRBJ2-1|-|-|TRBV19
TGTGCCAGTAGTATAGTGATGGGGGCCGGGTACAATGAGCAGTTCTTC
CASSIVMGAGYNEQFF
>TRBJ1-2|-|few|TRBV2
TGTGCCAGCAGTGAAGAGAGGGCAGTCCTAGGGGGCTACACCTTC
CASSEERAVLGGYTF
>TRBJ2-1|-|-|TRBV9
TGTGCCAGCAAGGCGGTCAACAACAATGAGCAGTTCTTC
CASKAVNNNEQFF
>TRBJ1-5|-|-|TRBV9
TGTGCCAGCAGCGTGGAAGGGGTCCCCAATCAGCCCCAGCATTTT
CASSVEGVPNQPQHF
>TRBJ2-7|TRBD1|-|TRBV13
TGTGCCAGCAGCTCAGCCGGGACAGGGTGGTCGGAGCAGTACTTC
CASSSAGTGWSEQYF
>TRBJ1-6|-|-|TRBV27
TGTGCCAGCAGTTTAATTTGGATAGGAGATTCACCCCTCCACTTT
CASSLIWIGDSPLHF
>TRBJ2-2|-|-|TRBV5-5
TGTGCCAGCAGCTTGAGGCAGGGGTCGGGCACCGGGGAGCTGTTTTTT
CASSLRQGSGTGELFF